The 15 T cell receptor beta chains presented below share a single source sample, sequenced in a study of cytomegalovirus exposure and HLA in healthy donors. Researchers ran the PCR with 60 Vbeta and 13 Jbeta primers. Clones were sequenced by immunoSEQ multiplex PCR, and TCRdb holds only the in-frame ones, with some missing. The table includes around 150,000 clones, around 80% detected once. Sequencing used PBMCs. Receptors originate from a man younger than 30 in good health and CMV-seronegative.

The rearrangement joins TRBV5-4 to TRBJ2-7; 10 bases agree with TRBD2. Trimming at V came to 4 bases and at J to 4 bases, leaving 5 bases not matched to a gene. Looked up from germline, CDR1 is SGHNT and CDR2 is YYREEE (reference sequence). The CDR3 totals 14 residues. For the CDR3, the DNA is TGTGCCAGCAGCCCTGGACTAGCGGTGTACGAGCAGTACTTC. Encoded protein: CASSPGLAVYEQYF.

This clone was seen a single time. This CDR3 is CASSSGQGINGYTF. The CDR3 DNA sequence: TGTGCCAGCAGCTCCGGACAGGGAATAAATGGCTACACCTTC. The gene calls are TRBV7-2 and TRBJ1-2; the match to TRBD1 covers 8 bases. Germline loops: CDR1 SGHTA, CDR2 FQGNSA. CDR3 size: 14 residues. Losses at the gene ends were 4 bases for V and 6 bases for J; bases not matched to a gene: 7.

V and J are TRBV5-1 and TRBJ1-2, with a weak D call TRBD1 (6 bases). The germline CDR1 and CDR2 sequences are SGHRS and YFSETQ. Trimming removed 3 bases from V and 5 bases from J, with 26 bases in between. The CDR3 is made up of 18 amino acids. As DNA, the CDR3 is TGCGCCAGCAGCTCACAGGGAAGGGATAAGGGGTGGAGGTATGGCTACACCTTC. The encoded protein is CASSSQGRDKGWRYGYTF.

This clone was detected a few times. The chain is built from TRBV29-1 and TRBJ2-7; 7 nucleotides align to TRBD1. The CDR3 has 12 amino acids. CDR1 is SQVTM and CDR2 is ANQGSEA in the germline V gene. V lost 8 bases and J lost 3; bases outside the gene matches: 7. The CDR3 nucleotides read TGCAGCTCAACAGGGGTAGGCTACGAGCAGTACTTC. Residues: CSSTGVGYEQYF.

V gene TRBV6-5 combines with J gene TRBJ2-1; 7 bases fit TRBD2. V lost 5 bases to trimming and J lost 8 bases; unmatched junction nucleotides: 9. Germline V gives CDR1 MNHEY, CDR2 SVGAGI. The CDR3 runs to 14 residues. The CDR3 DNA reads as TGTGCCAGCAGTAGGGAGGGCAGCGCTCATGAGCAGTTCTTC. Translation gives CASSREGSAHEQFF.

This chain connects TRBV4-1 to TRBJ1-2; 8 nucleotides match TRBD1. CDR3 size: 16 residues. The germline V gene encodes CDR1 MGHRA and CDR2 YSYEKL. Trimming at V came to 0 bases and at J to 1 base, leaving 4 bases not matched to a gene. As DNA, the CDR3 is TGCGCCAGCAGCCAAGATCGGACAGGGAATAACTATGGCTACACCTTC. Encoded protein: CASSQDRTGNNYGYTF.

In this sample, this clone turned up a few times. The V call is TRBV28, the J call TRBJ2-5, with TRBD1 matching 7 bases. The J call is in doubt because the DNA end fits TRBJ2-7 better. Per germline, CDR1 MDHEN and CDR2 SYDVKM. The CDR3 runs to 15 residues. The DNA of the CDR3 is TGTGCCAGCAGTTTATACAGGGGAAGCTCCTACGAGCAGTACTTC. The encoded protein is CASSLYRGSSYEQYF.

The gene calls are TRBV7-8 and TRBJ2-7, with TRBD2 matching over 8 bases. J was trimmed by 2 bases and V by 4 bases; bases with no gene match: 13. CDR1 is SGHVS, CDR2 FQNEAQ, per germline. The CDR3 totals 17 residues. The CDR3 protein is CASSSMSALAGTYEQYF. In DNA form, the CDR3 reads TGTGCCAGCAGCTCCATGTCGGCCTTAGCGGGGACCTACGAGCAGTACTTC.

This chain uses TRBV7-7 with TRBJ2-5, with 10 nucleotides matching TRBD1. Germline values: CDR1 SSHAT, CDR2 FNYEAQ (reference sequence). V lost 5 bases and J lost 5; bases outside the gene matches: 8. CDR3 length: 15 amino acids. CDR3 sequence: CASSPRTGGLETQYF. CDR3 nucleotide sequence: TGTGCCAGCAGCCCCCGGACAGGGGGTCTGGAGACCCAGTACTTC.

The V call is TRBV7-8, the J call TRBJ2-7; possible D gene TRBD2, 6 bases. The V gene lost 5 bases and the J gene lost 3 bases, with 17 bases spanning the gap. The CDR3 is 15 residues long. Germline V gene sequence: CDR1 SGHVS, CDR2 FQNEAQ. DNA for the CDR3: TGTGCCAGCAGCCTTAGCGGCTCGCCTCTCTACGAGCAGTACTTC. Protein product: CASSLSGSPLYEQYF.

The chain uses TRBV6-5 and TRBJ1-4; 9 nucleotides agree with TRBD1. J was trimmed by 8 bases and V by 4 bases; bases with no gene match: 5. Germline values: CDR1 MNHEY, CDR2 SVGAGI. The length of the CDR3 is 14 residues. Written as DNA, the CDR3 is TGTGCCAGCAGTTTACAGGGGGCTGGAGAAAAACTGTTTTTT. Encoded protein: CASSLQGAGEKLFF.

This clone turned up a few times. The CDR3 spells CASSFLNRQGEAFF. The CDR3 nucleotides are TGTGCCAGCAGTTTTCTTAACCGACAGGGGGAAGCTTTCTTT. This chain joins TRBV27 and TRBJ1-1, with 8 positions matching TRBD1. The V gene's germline CDR1 is MNHEY and CDR2 SMNVEV (reference sequence). Germline trimming cut 3 bases from V and 8 bases from J; bases unmatched to any gene: 8. The CDR3 extends over 14 amino acids.

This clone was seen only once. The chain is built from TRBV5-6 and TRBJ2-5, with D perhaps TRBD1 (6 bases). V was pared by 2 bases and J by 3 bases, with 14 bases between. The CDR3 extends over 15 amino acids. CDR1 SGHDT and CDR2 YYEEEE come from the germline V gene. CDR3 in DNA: TGTGCCAGCAGCTTTCTACAGGGATTCAAAGAGACCCAGTACTTC. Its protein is CASSFLQGFKETQYF.

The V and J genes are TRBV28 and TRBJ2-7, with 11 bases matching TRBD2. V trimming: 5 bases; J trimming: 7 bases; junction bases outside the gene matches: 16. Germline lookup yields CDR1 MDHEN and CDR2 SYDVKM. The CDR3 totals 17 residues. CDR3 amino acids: CASSPRGVAGGLREQYF. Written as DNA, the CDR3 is TGTGCCAGCAGTCCCCGGGGAGTAGCGGGAGGGCTTCGGGAGCAGTACTTC. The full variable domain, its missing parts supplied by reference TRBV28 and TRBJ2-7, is DVKVTQSSRYLVKRTGEKVFLECVQDMDHENMFWYRQDPGLGLRLIYFSYDVKMKEKGDIPEGYSVSREKKERFSLILESASTNQTSMYLCASSPRGVAGGLREQYFGPGTRLTVT.

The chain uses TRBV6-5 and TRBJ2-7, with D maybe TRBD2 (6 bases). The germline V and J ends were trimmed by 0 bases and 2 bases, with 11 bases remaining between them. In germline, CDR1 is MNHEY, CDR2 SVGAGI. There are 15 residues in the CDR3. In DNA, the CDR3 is TGTGCCAGCAGTTACTCGAGGGCTAGCGCCTACGAGCAGTACTTC. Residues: CASSYSRASAYEQYF.